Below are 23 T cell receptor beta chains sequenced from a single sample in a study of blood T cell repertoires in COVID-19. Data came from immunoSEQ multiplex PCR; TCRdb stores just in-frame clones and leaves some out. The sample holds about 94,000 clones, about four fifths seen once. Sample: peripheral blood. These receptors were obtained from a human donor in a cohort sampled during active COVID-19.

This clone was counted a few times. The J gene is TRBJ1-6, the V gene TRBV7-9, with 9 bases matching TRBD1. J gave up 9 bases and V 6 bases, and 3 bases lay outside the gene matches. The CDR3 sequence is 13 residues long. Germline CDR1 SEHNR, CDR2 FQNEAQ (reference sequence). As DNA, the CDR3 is TGTGCCAGCAGGGGGACAGGGACTTCACCCCTCCACTTT. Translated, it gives CASRGTGTSPLHF.

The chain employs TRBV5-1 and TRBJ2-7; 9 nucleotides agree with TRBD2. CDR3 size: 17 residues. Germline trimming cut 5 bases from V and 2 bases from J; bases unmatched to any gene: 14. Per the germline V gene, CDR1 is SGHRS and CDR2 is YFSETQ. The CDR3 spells CASSFLTSGRGPYEQYF. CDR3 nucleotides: TGCGCCAGCAGTTTTTTGACTAGCGGCCGCGGGCCCTACGAGCAGTACTTC.

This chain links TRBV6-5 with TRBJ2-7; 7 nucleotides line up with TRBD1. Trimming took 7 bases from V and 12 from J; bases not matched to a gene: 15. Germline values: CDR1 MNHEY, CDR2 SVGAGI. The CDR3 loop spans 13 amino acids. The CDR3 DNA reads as TGTGCCAGCACCCCCGCCAAGGGACAGTTACGGTACTTC. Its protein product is CASTPAKGQLRYF.

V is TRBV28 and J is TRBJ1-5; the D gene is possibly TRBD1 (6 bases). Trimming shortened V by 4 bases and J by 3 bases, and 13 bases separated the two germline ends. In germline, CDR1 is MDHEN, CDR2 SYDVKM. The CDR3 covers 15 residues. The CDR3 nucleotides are TGTGCCAGCAGTTCTTTGCAGGGGCCCAATCAGCCCCAGCATTTT. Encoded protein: CASSSLQGPNQPQHF.

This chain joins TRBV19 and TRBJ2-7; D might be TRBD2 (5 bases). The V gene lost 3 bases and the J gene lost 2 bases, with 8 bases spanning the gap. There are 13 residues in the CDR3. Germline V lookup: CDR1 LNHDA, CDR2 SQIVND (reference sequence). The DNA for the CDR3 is TGTGCCAGTAGTATTGGGAGAACCTACGAGCAGTACTTC. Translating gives CASSIGRTYEQYF.

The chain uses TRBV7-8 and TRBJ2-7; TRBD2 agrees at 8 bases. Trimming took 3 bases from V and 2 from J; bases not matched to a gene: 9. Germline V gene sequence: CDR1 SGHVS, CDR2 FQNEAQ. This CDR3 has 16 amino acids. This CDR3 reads CASSFASGGVAYEQYF. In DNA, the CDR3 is TGTGCCAGCAGCTTTGCTTCGGGAGGGGTTGCCTACGAGCAGTACTTC.

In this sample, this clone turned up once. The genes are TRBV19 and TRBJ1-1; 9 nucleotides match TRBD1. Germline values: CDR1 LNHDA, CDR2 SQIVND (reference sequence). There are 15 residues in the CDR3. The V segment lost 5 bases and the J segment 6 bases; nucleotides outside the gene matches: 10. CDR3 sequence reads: CASSPGQGRWAEAFF. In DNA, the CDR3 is TGTGCCAGTAGTCCGGGACAGGGAAGGTGGGCTGAAGCTTTCTTT.

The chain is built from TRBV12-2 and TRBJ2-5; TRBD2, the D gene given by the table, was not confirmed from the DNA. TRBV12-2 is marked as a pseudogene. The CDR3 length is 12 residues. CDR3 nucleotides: TGTGCAGTCCCCCCCGCCGCGGAGACCCAGTACTTC. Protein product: CAVPPAAETQYF.

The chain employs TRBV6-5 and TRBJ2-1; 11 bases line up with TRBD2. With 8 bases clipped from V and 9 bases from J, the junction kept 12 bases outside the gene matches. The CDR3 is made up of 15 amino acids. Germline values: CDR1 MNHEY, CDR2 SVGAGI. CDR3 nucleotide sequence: TGTGCCAGCTCCCCTCGACTAGCGGGATACGGTGAGCAGTTCTTC. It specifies CASSPRLAGYGEQFF.

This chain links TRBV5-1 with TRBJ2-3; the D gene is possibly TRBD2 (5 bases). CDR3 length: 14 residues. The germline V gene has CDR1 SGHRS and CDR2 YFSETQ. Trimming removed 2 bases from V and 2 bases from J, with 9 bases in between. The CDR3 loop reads CASSFGLDTDTQYF. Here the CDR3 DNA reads TGCGCCAGCAGCTTTGGACTCGACACAGATACGCAGTATTTT.

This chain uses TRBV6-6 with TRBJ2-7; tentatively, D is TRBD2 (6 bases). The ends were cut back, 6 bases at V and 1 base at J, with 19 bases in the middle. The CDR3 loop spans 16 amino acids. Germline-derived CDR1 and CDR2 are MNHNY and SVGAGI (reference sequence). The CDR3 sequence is CASSLTASGLSYEQYF. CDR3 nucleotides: TGTGCCAGCAGCCTGACCGCAAGCGGGTTATCCTACGAGCAGTACTTC.

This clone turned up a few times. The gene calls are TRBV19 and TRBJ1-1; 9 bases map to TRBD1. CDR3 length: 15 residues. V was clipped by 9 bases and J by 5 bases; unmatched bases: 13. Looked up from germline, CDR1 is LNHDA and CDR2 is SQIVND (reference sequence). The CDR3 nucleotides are TGTGCCAGCCCCCCGGGACAGGGCCAGGGTACTGAAGCTTTCTTT. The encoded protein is CASPPGQGQGTEAFF.

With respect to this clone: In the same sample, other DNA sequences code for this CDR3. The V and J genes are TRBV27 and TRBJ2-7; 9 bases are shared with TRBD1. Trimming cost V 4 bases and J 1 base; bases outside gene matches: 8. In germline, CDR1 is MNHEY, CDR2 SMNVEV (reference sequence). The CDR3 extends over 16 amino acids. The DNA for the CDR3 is TGTGCCAGCAGTTCCCTCCTTGGACAGGGGTCCTACGAGCAGTACTTC. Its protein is CASSSLLGQGSYEQYF.

The CDR3 DNA is TGTGCCAGCAGAGACAGGGCCAACACCGGGGAGCTGTTTTTT. The encoded protein is CASRDRANTGELFF. This sequence joins TRBV7-2 and TRBJ2-2; 7 bases match TRBD1. The CDR3 extends over 14 amino acids. The V gene's germline CDR1 is SGHTA and CDR2 FQGNSA. With 6 bases clipped from V and 2 bases from J, the junction kept 3 bases outside the gene matches.

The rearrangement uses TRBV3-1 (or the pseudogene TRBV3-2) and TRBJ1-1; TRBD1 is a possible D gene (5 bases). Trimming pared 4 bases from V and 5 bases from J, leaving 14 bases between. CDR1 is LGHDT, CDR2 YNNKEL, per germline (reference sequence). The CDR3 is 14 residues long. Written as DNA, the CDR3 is TGTGCCAGCAGCCCTTTAGGCGGGGGGACTGAAGCTTTCTTT. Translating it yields CASSPLGGGTEAFF.

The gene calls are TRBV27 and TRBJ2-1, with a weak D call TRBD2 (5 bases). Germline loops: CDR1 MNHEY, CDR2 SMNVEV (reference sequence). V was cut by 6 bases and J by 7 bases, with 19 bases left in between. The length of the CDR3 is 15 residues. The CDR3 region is CASSPTRLSVNEQFF. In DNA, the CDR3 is TGTGCCAGCAGCCCAACTAGATTGTCGGTTAATGAGCAGTTCTTC.

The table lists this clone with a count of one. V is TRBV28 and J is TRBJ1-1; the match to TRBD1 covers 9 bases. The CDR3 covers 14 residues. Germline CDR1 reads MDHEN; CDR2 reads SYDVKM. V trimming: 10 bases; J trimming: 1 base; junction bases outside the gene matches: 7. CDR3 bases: TGTGCCATACAGGGGGCAGGTGGGAACACTGAAGCTTTCTTT. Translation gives CAIQGAGGNTEAFF.

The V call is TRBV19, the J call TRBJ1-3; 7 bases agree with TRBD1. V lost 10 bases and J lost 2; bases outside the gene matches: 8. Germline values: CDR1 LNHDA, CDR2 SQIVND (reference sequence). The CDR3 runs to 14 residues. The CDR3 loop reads CATRPGTAGNTIYF. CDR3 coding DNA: TGTGCCACCAGACCCGGGACAGCTGGAAACACCATATATTTT.

CDR3 nucleotide sequence: TGTGCCAGCAGTTACTTGGGCAACCCCTATGGCTACACCTTC. This gives the protein CASSYLGNPYGYTF. V and J are TRBV6-5 and TRBJ1-2; D remains ambiguous. The CDR3 sequence is 14 residues long. V was shortened by 1 base and J by 4 bases, with 10 bases between the two germline ends. CDR1 is MNHEY, CDR2 SVGAGI, per germline.

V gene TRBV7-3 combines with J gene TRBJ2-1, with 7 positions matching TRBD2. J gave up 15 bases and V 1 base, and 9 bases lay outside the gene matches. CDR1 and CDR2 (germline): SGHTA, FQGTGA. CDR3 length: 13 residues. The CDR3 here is CASSLNGLDKMFF. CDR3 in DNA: TGTGCCAGCAGCTTAAACGGACTAGACAAGATGTTCTTC.

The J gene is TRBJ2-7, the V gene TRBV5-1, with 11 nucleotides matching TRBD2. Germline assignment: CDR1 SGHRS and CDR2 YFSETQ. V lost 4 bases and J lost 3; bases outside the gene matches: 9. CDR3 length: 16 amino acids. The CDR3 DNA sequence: TGCGCCAGCAGCCGGGGGACTAGCGGAGCCAACTACGAGCAGTACTTC. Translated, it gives CASSRGTSGANYEQYF.

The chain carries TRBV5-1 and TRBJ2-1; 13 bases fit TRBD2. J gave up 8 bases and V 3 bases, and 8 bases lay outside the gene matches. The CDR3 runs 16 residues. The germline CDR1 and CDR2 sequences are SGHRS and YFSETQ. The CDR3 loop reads CASSSSGTSGNHEQFF. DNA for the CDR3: TGCGCCAGCAGCTCTAGTGGGACTAGCGGGAACCATGAGCAGTTCTTC.

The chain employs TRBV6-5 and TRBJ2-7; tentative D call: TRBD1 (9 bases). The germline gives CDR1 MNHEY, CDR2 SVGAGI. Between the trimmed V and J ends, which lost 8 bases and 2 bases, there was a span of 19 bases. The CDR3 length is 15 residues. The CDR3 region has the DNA TGTGCCAGCGGGAGCGGGGGACAGGGCCCCTACGAGCAGTACTTC. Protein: CASGSGGQGPYEQYF.